Each of the 17 T cell receptor beta chains below was sequenced from the same sample in a study of graft-versus-host responses after intestinal transplantation (dated by TCRdb to the early 2020s). These receptors lack a known antigen. Library creation used the immunoSEQ multiplex PCR assay. TCRdb provides this immuneACCESS table in a form limited to in-frame rearrangements. Some clones are lacking; in checked studies, under half of them reflect an unresolved V gene, and why the rest are absent is not known. This sample holds tens of thousands of clones; nearly 85% were observed only once. Of the sample, 0.35% to 0.4% falls within the top ten clones. The sample's time point, from its label and the paper: cells obtained before transplantation from donor or recipient. The material sequenced was unstimulated CD4+ T cells sorted from spleen or lymph node cells, taken before transplant. Receptors originate from a human donor who was the organ donor for an intestinal transplant.

The chain uses TRBV5-6 and TRBJ2-4, with a possible D match to TRBD1 (5 bases). V lost 0 bases, J lost 8 bases, and 15 bases lay in between. The CDR3 covers 15 residues. Germline V gene lookup returns CDR1 SGHDT and CDR2 YYEEEE. Written as DNA, the CDR3 is TGTGCCAGCAGCTTGGAGGCAGGGATTTCGGACATTCAGTACTTC. Residues: CASSLEAGISDIQYF. The full variable domain, with the rest looked up from reference TRBV5-6 and TRBJ2-4, is DAGVTQSPTHLIKTRGQQVTLRCSPKSGHDTVSWYQQALGQGPQFIFQYYEEEERQRGNFPDRFSGHQFPNYSSELNVNALLLGDSALYLCASSLEAGISDIQYFGAGTRLSVL.

The chain uses TRBV10-1 and TRBJ2-1; TRBD1 agrees at 8 bases. The germline V gene encodes CDR1 WNHNN and CDR2 SYGVQD (reference sequence). With V trimmed by 4 bases and J by 7 bases, 9 bases remained unmatched. The CDR3 contains 15 residues. CDR3 sequence reads: CASSGGQEVRNEQFF. Written as DNA, the CDR3 is TGCGCCAGCAGTGGGGGACAGGAGGTTCGGAATGAGCAGTTCTTC.

The rearrangement joins TRBV5-4 to TRBJ2-3; 7 bases line up with TRBD2. The CDR3 is made up of 14 amino acids. J gave up 2 bases and V 4 bases, and 4 bases lay outside the gene matches. CDR1 SGHNT and CDR2 YYREEE come from the germline V gene (reference sequence). This CDR3 is CASSTGLTTDTQYF. CDR3 DNA: TGTGCCAGCAGCACGGGACTAACCACAGATACGCAGTATTTT.

This rearrangement joins TRBV9 to TRBJ1-2; the D gene is possibly TRBD1 (6 bases). Germline CDR1 reads SGDLS; CDR2 reads YYNGEE. V shed 3 bases and J shed 8 bases, with 14 bases lying between them. The CDR3 sequence is 13 residues long. As DNA, the CDR3 is TGTGCCAGCAGCGAACAACAGGGTAGCGGCTACACCTTC. Encoded protein: CASSEQQGSGYTF.

This clone was seen a few times. The chain uses TRBV9 and TRBJ2-5, with TRBD2 matching over 7 bases. The CDR3 consists of 16 residues. Per germline, CDR1 SGDLS and CDR2 YYNGEE. The V and J ends lost 3 bases and 3 bases, in that order; junction bases with no gene match: 11. The chain's CDR3 is CASSGLSTSQKETQYF. The DNA of the CDR3 is TGTGCCAGCAGCGGCCTTTCGACTAGCCAAAAAGAGACCCAGTACTTC.

The rearrangement links TRBV19 to TRBJ1-5; 8 bases map to TRBD1. Germline V gives CDR1 LNHDA, CDR2 SQIVND (reference sequence). V shed 6 bases, J shed 0 bases, and the junction held 13 bases outside the gene matches. This CDR3 comprises 18 residues. The CDR3 region is CASRRITGGEYSNQPQHF. Here the CDR3 DNA reads TGTGCCAGTAGAAGAATTACAGGGGGAGAATATAGCAATCAGCCCCAGCATTTT.

The chain recombines TRBV19 with TRBJ2-2, with a weak D call TRBD2 (7 bases). Trimming cost V 4 bases and J 7 bases, with 13 bases left between them. The CDR3 covers 14 residues. From germline, CDR1 is LNHDA and CDR2 SQIVND (reference sequence). The CDR3 is CASSKGGPVGELFF. Written as DNA, the CDR3 is TGTGCCAGTAGTAAGGGGGGGCCGGTCGGGGAGCTGTTTTTT.

The CDR3 sequence is CASGVGRDYSPLHF. The DNA for the CDR3 is TGTGCCAGTGGGGTAGGCAGGGATTACTCACCCCTCCACTTT. The J gene is TRBJ1-6, the V gene TRBV19; a possible D gene is TRBD1 (5 bases). Germline loops: CDR1 LNHDA, CDR2 SQIVND (reference sequence). This CDR3 has 14 amino acids. With 8 bases removed from V and 10 bases from J, the gap between germline ends came to 18 bases. The full variable domain, with the rest looked up from reference TRBV19 and TRBJ1-6, is DGGITQSPKYLFRKEGQNVTLSCEQNLNHDAMYWYRQDPGQGLRLIYYSQIVNDFQKGDIAEGYSVSREKKESFPLTVTSAQKNPTAFYLCASGVGRDYSPLHFGNGTRLTVT.

V is TRBV30 and J is TRBJ1-1; TRBD1 might be the D (5 bases). Germline V gene data show CDR1 as GTSNPN and CDR2 as SVGIG (reference sequence). The V gene lost 4 bases and the J gene lost 8 bases, with 8 bases spanning the gap. The CDR3 consists of 10 residues. The CDR3 region is CAWIRVEAFF. In DNA, the CDR3 is TGTGCCTGGATCAGGGTGGAAGCTTTCTTT.

DNA for the CDR3: TGTGCCAGCAGCTTAGTGGGGGGATCCGGGGAGCTGTTTTTT. Its translation: CASSLVGGSGELFF. The V gene is TRBV5-6, the J gene TRBJ2-2; TRBD2 might be the D (6 bases). V lost 2 bases to trimming and J lost 6 bases, with 11 bases between them. CDR3 length equals 14 residues. Germline V gene data show CDR1 as SGHDT and CDR2 as YYEEEE.

The rearrangement uses TRBV6-4 and TRBJ2-1, with D perhaps matching TRBD2 (7 bases). The germline V gene has CDR1 MRHNA and CDR2 SNTAGT. The CDR3 has 11 residues. Deletions cut 6 bases from V and 14 bases from J, with 14 bases between. CDR3 DNA: TGTGCCAGCAGAAAGGGGGGGGTCGAGTTCTTC. This sequence encodes CASRKGGVEFF.

The rearrangement joins TRBV6-5 to TRBJ1-4; D perhaps matches TRBD1 (6 bases). In germline, CDR1 is MNHEY, CDR2 SVGAGI. There are 15 residues in the CDR3. V shed 2 bases and J shed 6 bases, with 13 bases lying between them. CDR3: CASSYGYGGHEKLFF. CDR3 coding DNA: TGTGCCAGCAGTTACGGTTATGGGGGCCATGAAAAACTGTTTTTT.

This rearrangement joins TRBV6-1 to TRBJ1-1; D unresolved. The CDR3 sequence is 13 residues long. The V gene lost 6 bases and the J gene lost 3 bases, with 11 bases spanning the gap. Germline V gives CDR1 MNHNS, CDR2 SASEGT. The CDR3 protein is CASSLSGYTEAFF. The CDR3 DNA reads TGTGCCAGCAGCCTGTCGGGGTACACTGAAGCTTTCTTT.

The J gene is TRBJ1-5, the V gene TRBV19; TRBD1 aligns across 8 bases. V trimming: 9 bases; J trimming: 1 base; junction bases outside the gene matches: 14. CDR1 LNHDA and CDR2 SQIVND come from the germline V gene (reference sequence). CDR3 length: 17 residues. DNA of the CDR3: TGTGCCAGCGGGGGACAGGCTGGTGCCGTAAGCAATCAGCCCCAGCATTTT. Its translation: CASGGQAGAVSNQPQHF.

This clone has a single count. The chain couples TRBV15 to TRBJ1-2; D remains unclear. V lost 3 bases and J 3 bases, leaving 11 bases between the germline ends. CDR3 length equals 14 residues. CDR1 is LNHNV, CDR2 YYDKDF, per germline (reference sequence). The CDR3 DNA sequence: TGTGCCACCAGCAGCCTTGACGGGGACTATGGCTACACCTTC. Its translation: CATSSLDGDYGYTF.

This clone was counted a few times. This chain joins TRBV27 and TRBJ2-7, with D perhaps TRBD2 (5 bases). Germline V lookup: CDR1 MNHEY, CDR2 SMNVEV (reference sequence). This CDR3 is 12 amino acids long. The V end lost 10 bases, the J end lost 0 bases, and 10 bases lay between the germline ends. The CDR3 sequence is CAKGGSSYEQYV. CDR3 sequence (DNA): TGTGCCAAAGGAGGCAGCTCCTACGAGCAGTACGTC.

The chain employs TRBV5-1 and TRBJ2-3; 8 nucleotides agree with TRBD2. The ends lost 3 bases at V and 6 bases at J; junction bases unmatched: 9. The CDR3 consists of 15 residues. The germline gives CDR1 SGHRS, CDR2 YFSETQ. The CDR3 is CASSSSSGLDDTQYF. The CDR3 nucleotides are TGCGCCAGCAGCTCCTCTAGCGGGCTGGACGATACGCAGTATTTT.